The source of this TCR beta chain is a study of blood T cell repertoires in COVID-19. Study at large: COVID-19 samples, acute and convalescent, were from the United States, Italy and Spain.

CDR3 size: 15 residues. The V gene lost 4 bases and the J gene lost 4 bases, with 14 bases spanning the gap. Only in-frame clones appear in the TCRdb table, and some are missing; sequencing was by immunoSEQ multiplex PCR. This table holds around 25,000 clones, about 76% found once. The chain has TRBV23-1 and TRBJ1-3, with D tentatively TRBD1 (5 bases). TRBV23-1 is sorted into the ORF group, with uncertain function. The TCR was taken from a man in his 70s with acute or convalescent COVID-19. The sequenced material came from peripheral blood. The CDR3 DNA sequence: TGCGCCAGCAGTCCCGGGCAGGGTCTGGGAAACACCATATATTTT. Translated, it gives CASSPGQGLGNTIYF.